This entry is about one T cell receptor beta chain. Its specificity is unknown. The data were obtained in a study of T-cell memory formation after mild COVID-19. The study, taken as a whole, reports: Second-wave clones reaching peak frequency on day 37 lacked confirmed SARS-CoV-2 specificity. Within pre-infection memory, some responding clones were found, suggesting cross-reactive memory joined. Contracting clones from day 15 to 85 showed balanced CD4/CD8; later expanders favored CD4+.

Unmatched junction bases numbered 3, after V lost 1 base and J lost 5 bases. The CDR3 covers 13 residues. CDR1 is SQVTM and CDR2 is ANQGSEA in the germline V gene. 5'RACE, which relied on constant-segment primers, yielded TCR alpha and TCR beta cDNA libraries carrying sample barcodes and UMIs. TCRdb re-called the 5' RACE reads through MiXCR, storing one row per CDR3 protein. Of around 200,000 distinct CDR3 sequences in the sample, 15% to 20% were seen once. The origin of this receptor is an adult woman who had mild COVID-19 (a few samples of this study predate the infection). Cell type and time point are not known. J is TRBJ1-2 and V is TRBV29-1; the match to TRBD1 covers 8 bases. Material: PBMCs or a T cell subset sorted from them (not recorded which). The CDR3: CSVEGTGPYGYTF. The DNA for the CDR3 is TGCAGCGTTGAAGGGACAGGGCCTTATGGCTACACCTTC.